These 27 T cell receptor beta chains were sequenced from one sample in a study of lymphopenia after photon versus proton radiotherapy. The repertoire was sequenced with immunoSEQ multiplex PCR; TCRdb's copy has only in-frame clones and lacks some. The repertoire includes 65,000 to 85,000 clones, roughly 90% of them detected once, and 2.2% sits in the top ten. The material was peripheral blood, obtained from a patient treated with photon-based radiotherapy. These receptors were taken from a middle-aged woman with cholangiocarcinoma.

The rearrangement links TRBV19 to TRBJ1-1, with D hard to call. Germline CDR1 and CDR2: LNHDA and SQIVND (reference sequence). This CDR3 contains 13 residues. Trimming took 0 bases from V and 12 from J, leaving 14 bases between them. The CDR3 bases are TGTGCCAGTAGTATAGAGATATCCCTCGAGCCTTTCTTT. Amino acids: CASSIEISLEPFF.

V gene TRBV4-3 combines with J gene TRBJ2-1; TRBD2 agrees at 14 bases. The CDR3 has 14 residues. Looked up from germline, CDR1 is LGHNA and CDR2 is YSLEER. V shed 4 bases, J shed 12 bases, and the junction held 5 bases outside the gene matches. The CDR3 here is CASSPGTSGGRQFF. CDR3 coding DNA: TGCGCCAGCAGCCCAGGGACTAGCGGGGGTCGGCAGTTCTTC.

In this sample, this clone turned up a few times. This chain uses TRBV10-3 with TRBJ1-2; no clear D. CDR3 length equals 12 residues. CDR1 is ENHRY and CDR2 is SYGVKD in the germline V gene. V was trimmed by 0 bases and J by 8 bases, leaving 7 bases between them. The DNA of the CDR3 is TGTGCCATCAGTGAGTCTAACTGGGGCTACACCTTC. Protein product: CAISESNWGYTF.

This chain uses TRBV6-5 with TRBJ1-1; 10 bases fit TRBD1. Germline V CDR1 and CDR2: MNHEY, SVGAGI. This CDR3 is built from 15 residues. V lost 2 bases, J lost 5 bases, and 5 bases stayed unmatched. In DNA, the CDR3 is TGTGCCAGCAGTTACCTCGACAGGGGGCTTACTGAAGCTTTCTTT. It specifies CASSYLDRGLTEAFF.

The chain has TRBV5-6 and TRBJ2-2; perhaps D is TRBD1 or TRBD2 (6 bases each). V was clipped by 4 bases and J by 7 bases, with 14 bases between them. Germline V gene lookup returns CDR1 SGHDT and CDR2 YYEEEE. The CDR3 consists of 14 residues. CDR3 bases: TGTGCCAGCAGCCAGGGGACTTTCAGCGGGGAGCTGTTTTTT. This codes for CASSQGTFSGELFF.

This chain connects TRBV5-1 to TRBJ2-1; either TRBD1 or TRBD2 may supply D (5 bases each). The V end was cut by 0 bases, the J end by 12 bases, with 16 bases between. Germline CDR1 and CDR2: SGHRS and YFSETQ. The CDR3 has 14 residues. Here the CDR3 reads CASSLANGGQGQFF. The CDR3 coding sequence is TGCGCCAGCAGCTTGGCCAACGGAGGTCAGGGGCAGTTCTTC.

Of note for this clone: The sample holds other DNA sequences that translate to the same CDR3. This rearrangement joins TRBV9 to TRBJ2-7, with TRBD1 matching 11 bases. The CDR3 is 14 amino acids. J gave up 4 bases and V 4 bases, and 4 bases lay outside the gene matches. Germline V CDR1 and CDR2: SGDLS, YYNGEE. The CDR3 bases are TGTGCCAGCAGCCCCGGACAGGGGGCTTACGAGCAGTACTTC. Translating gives CASSPGQGAYEQYF.

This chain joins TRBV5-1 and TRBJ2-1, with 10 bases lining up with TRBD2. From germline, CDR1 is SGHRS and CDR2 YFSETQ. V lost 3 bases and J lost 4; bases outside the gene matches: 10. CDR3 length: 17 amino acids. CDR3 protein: CASSSSLAGGRYNEQFF. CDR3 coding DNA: TGCGCCAGCAGCTCCTCCTTAGCGGGAGGCAGGTACAATGAGCAGTTCTTC.

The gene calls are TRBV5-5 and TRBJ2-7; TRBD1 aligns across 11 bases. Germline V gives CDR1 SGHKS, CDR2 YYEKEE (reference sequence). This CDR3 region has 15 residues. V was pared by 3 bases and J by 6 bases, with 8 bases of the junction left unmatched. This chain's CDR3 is CASSSQDRGLGEQYF. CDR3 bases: TGTGCCAGCAGCTCGCAGGACAGGGGGCTGGGCGAGCAGTACTTC.

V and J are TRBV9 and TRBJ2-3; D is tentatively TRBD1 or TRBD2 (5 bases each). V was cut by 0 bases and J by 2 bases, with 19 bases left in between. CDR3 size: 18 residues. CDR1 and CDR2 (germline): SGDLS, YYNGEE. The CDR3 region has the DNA TGTGCCAGCAGCGTAGGGGACCGATTCGGATTGGACACAGATACGCAGTATTTT. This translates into CASSVGDRFGLDTDTQYF. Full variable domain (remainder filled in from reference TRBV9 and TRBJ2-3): DSGVTQTPKHLITATGQRVTLRCSPRSGDLSVYWYQQSLDQGLQFLIQYYNGEERAKGNILERFSAQQFPDLHSELNLSSLELGDSALYFCASSVGDRFGLDTDTQYFGPGTRLTVL.

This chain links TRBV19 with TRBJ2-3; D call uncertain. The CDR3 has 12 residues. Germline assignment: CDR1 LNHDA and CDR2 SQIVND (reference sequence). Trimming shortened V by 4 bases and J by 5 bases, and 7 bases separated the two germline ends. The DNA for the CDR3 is TGTGCCAGTAGTAGAGTAGGAGATACGCAGTATTTT. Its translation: CASSRVGDTQYF.

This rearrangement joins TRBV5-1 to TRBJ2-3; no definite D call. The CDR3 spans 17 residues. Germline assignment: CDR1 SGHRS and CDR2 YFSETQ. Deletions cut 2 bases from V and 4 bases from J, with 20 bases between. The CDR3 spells CASSLLPTAGLSDTQYF. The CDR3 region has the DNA TGCGCCAGCAGCTTACTACCGACTGCCGGCTTGTCAGATACGCAGTATTTT.

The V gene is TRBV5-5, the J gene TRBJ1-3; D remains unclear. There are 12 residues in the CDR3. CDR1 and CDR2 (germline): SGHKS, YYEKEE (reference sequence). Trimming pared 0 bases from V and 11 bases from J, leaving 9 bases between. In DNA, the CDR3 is TGTGCCAGCAGCTTGGACCAAATCGCCATATATTTT. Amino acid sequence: CASSLDQIAIYF.

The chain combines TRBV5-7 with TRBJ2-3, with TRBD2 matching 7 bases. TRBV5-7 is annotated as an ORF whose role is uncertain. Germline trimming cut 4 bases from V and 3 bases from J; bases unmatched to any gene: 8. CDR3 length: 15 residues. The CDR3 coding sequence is TGTGCCAGCAGCCCCGGGACTATAAGTACAGATACGCAGTATTTT. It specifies CASSPGTISTDTQYF.

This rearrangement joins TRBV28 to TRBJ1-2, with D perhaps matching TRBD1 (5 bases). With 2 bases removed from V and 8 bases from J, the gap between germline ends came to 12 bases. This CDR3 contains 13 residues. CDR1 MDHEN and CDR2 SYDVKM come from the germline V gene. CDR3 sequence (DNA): TGTGCCAGCAGTTTAGGGGGAGGCGGAGGCTACACCTTC. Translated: CASSLGGGGGYTF.

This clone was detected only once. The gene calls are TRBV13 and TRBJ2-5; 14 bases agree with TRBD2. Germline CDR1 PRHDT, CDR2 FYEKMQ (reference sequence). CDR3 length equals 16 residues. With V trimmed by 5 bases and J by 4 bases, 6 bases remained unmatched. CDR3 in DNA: TGTGCCAGCAGCCCCAGGACTAGCGGGGGGCCAGAGACCCAGTACTTC. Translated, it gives CASSPRTSGGPETQYF.

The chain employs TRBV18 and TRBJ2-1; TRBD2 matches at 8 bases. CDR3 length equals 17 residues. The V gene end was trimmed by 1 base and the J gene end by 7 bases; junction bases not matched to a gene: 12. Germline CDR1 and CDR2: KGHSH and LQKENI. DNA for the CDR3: TGTGCCAGCTCACCACGGCTAGCGGGTCCAGCAGGGAATGAGCAGTTCTTC. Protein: CASSPRLAGPAGNEQFF.

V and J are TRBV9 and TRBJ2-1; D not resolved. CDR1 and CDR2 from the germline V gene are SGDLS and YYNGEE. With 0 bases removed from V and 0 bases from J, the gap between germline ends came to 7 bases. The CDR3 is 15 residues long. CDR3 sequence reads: CASSVGSVSYNEQFF. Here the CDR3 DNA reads TGTGCCAGCAGCGTAGGGTCTGTCTCCTACAATGAGCAGTTCTTC.

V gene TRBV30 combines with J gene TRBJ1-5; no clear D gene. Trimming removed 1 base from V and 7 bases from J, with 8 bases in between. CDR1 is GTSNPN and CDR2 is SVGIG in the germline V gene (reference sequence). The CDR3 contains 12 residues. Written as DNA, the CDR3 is TGTGCCTGGAGTGGAGCGGGGCAGCCCCAGCATTTT. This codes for CAWSGAGQPQHF.

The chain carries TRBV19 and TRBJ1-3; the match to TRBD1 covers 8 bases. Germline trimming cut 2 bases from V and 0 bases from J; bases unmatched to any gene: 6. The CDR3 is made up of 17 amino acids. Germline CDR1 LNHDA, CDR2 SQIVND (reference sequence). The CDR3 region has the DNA TGTGCCAGTAGTATAAGCAGGGGGCAGACCTCTGGAAACACCATATATTTT. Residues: CASSISRGQTSGNTIYF.

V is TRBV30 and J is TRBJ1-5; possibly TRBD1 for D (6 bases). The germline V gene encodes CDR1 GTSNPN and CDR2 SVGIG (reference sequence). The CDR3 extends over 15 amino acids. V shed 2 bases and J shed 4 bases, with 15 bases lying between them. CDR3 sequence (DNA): TGTGCCTGGAGTTTACACCCAACAGGGAATCAGCCCCAGCATTTT. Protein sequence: CAWSLHPTGNQPQHF.

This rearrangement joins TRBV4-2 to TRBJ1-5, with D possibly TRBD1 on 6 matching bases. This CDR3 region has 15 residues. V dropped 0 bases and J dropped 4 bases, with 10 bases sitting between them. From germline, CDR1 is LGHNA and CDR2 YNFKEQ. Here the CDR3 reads CASSQDRGENQPQHF. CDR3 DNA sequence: TGTGCCAGCAGCCAAGATAGGGGGGAAAATCAGCCCCAGCATTTT.

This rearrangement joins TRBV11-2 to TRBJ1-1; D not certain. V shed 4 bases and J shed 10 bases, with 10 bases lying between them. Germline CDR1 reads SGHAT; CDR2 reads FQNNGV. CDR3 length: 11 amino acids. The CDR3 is CASSSRWIAFF. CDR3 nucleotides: TGTGCCAGCAGCTCACGGTGGATAGCTTTCTTT.

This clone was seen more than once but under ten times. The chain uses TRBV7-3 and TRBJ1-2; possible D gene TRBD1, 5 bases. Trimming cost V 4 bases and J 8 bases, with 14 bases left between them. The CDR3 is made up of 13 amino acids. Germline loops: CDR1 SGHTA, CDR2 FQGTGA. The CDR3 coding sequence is TGTGCCAGCAGCTACGACAGTTCTGGCGGCTACACCTTC. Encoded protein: CASSYDSSGGYTF.

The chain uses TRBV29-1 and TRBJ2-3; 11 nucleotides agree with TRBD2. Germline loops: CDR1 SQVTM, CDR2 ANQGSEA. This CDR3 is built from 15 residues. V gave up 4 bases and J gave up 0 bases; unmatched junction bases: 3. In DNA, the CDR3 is TGCAGCGTTGGCCCTAGCGGGGGGAGCACAGATACGCAGTATTTT. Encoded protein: CSVGPSGGSTDTQYF.

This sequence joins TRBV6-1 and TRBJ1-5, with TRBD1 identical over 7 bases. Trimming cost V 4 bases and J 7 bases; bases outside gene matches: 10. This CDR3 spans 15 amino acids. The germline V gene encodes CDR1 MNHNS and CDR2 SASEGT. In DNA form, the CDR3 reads TGTGCCAGCAGTGCCTCGACAGGGTTCGAACAGCCCCAGCATTTT. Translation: CASSASTGFEQPQHF.

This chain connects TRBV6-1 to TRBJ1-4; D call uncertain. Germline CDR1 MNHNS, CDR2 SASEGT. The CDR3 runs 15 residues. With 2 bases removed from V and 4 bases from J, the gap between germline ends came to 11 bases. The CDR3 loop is CASSEWAGFNEKLFF. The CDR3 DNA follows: TGTGCCAGCAGTGAATGGGCCGGGTTTAATGAAAAACTGTTTTTT.